The source of this T cell receptor beta chain is a study of cytomegalovirus exposure and HLA in healthy donors. Study summary: Earlier results showed 90 million to 120 million unique TCR beta sequences derived from roughly 200 million T cells. Unique TCRs from HLA-typed donors, 65 million to 85 million of them, were held in an early data release. Findings of the study overall: Listed as cytomegalovirus-associated were 150 to 200 TCR beta chains. With later analysis, a missense DCLRE1C variant became linked to TCR beta V- and J-gene trimming.

Researchers ran the PCR with 60 Vbeta and 13 Jbeta primers. TCRdb's table, derived via immunoSEQ multiplex PCR, lists solely in-frame clones and lacks some. The table includes 100,000 to 150,000 clones, around 74% detected once. Between the trimmed V and J ends, which lost 5 bases and 1 base, there was a span of 9 bases. In germline, CDR1 is SGHTA, CDR2 FQGNSA. The CDR3 sequence is 14 residues long. About this clone: Its antigen is unidentified.

The sequencing input was PBMCs. This TCR derives from a woman in her forties or fifties in good health and CMV-seropositive. The chain couples TRBV7-2 to TRBJ1-5; tentatively, D is TRBD1 (6 bases). The DNA for the CDR3 is TGTGCCAGCAGCACCGGGACAAGCAATCAGCCCCAGCATTTT. This sequence encodes CASSTGTSNQPQHF.